Presented here are 26 T cell receptor beta chains from one specimen sequenced in a study of PD-L1 blockade in urothelial cancer. Time point meaning: peripheral blood 6 weeks after treatment start. Produced via immunoSEQ multiplex PCR; TCRdb's table is partial and in-frame only. Counted here are 29,000 or so clones, 75% to 85% occurring once; the ten biggest clones make up about 3.5%. The source was PBMCs, collected around atezolizumab (anti-PD-L1) treatment. These receptors were collected from an older man with urothelial cancer.

The V gene is TRBV7-8, the J gene TRBJ1-3; perhaps TRBD1 as D (6 bases). Germline V gene sequence: CDR1 SGHVS, CDR2 FQNEAQ. The CDR3 has 15 residues. V gave up 4 bases and J gave up 0 bases, with 10 bases separating them. The CDR3 coding sequence is TGTGCCAGCAGCTCTCGAGGGGGCTCTGGAAACACCATATATTTT. Amino acid sequence: CASSSRGGSGNTIYF.

J is TRBJ2-5 and V is TRBV7-2; the match to TRBD1 covers 7 bases. V lost 5 bases and J lost 5; bases outside the gene matches: 11. CDR1 and CDR2 (germline): SGHTA, FQGNSA. This CDR3 has 15 residues. CDR3 DNA: TGTGCCAGCAGCAAACCGACAGGGCTACTTGAGACCCAGTACTTC. It encodes CASSKPTGLLETQYF.

The chain employs TRBV5-1 and TRBJ2-4; 12 bases are shared with TRBD1. The CDR3 runs 16 residues. The germline gives CDR1 SGHRS, CDR2 YFSETQ. V was pared by 0 bases and J by 7 bases, with 5 bases of the junction left unmatched. For the CDR3, the DNA is TGCGCCAGCAGCTTGGGGGACAGGGGGCCCTATAACATTCAGTACTTC. It encodes CASSLGDRGPYNIQYF.

The chain employs TRBV6-5 and TRBJ2-7; maybe TRBD2 (5 bases). Germline V gene data show CDR1 as MNHEY and CDR2 as SVGAGI. The V and J ends lost 10 bases and 3 bases respectively, with 16 bases between them. CDR3 length: 13 amino acids. The CDR3 loop reads CATGSFTLYEQYF. CDR3 in DNA: TGTGCCACGGGGTCGTTCACCCTCTACGAGCAGTACTTC.

The V and J genes are TRBV2 and TRBJ1-4, with a tentative D call TRBD1 (6 bases). Per germline, CDR1 SNHLY and CDR2 FYNNEI. This CDR3 has 14 amino acids. V lost 7 bases and J 6 bases, leaving 15 bases between the germline ends. CDR3 sequence reads: CASNQQGLYEKLFF. CDR3 bases: TGTGCCAGCAACCAACAGGGATTGTATGAAAAACTGTTTTTT.

The genes are TRBV7-2 and TRBJ1-4; 8 bases align to TRBD1. This CDR3 is 12 amino acids long. V was clipped by 5 bases and J by 8 bases; unmatched bases: 1. Germline assignment: CDR1 SGHTA and CDR2 FQGNSA. The CDR3 region has the DNA TGTGCCAGCAGCCGACAGGGGGAAAAACTGTTTTTT. Translation: CASSRQGEKLFF.

This rearrangement joins TRBV5-1 to TRBJ1-3; the match to TRBD1 covers 8 bases. V shed 0 bases and J 8 bases; nucleotides not matched to a gene: 7. The CDR3 runs 15 residues. CDR1 and CDR2 from the germline V gene are SGHRS and YFSETQ. The CDR3 DNA follows: TGCGCCAGCAGCTTGGACGGGCAGGGGGCGGACACCATATATTTT. Translating gives CASSLDGQGADTIYF.

This chain links TRBV28 with TRBJ2-4; D is perhaps TRBD1 (6 bases). V lost 6 bases, J lost 7 bases, and 19 bases lay in between. Germline CDR1 MDHEN, CDR2 SYDVKM. This CDR3 has 15 amino acids. CDR3 sequence: CASRPGQLARNIQYF. The DNA for the CDR3 is TGTGCCAGCAGACCCGGACAGTTGGCACGGAACATTCAGTACTTC.

The rearrangement joins TRBV7-2 to TRBJ2-4, with D maybe TRBD2 (5 bases). CDR1 and CDR2 from the germline V gene are SGHTA and FQGNSA. Trimming took 2 bases from V and 0 from J, leaving 11 bases between them. This CDR3 region has 16 residues. The CDR3 reads CASSLSGIIAKNIQYF. The CDR3 DNA reads TGTGCCAGCAGCTTATCCGGGATCATAGCCAAAAACATTCAGTACTTC. Full variable domain (remainder filled in from reference TRBV7-2 and TRBJ2-4): GAGVSQSPSNKVTEKGKDVELRCDPISGHTALYWYRQSLGQGLEFLIYFQGNSAPDKSGLPSDRFSAERTGGSVSTLTIQRTQQEDSAVYLCASSLSGIIAKNIQYFGAGTRLSVL.

The V call is TRBV5-4, the J call TRBJ1-6, with 7 bases matching TRBD1. V trimming: 3 bases; J trimming: 10 bases; junction bases outside the gene matches: 7. Germline V gene lookup returns CDR1 SGHNT and CDR2 YYREEE (reference sequence). CDR3 length: 14 amino acids. The CDR3 here is CASSYDRVLSPLHF. CDR3 in DNA: TGTGCCAGCAGCTACGACAGGGTCCTCTCACCCCTCCACTTT.

The V and J genes are TRBV7-2 and TRBJ2-7; 8 bases agree with TRBD2. This CDR3 comprises 16 residues. Germline assignment: CDR1 SGHTA and CDR2 FQGNSA. V dropped 1 base and J dropped 2; count of bases not matched to a gene: 7. CDR3 bases: TGTGCCAGCAGCTTAGTTTCACTAGCGGCTACCTACGAGCAGTACTTC. Amino acids: CASSLVSLAATYEQYF.

This chain joins TRBV30 and TRBJ2-1, with D hard to call. The germline V gene has CDR1 GTSNPN and CDR2 SVGIG (reference sequence). Trimming removed 1 base at V and 7 bases at J, with 5 bases between. The CDR3 covers 11 residues. CDR3 sequence reads: CAWSGRNEQFF. As DNA, the CDR3 is TGTGCCTGGAGTGGTAGAAATGAGCAGTTCTTC.

The rearrangement joins TRBV19 to TRBJ1-1; D possibly corresponds to TRBD1 (5 bases). V lost 1 base and J lost 4, with 10 bases in between. Germline loops: CDR1 LNHDA, CDR2 SQIVND (reference sequence). This CDR3 region has 14 residues. CDR3 nucleotides: TGTGCCAGTAGTATAGGGGGCGGGAGCACTGAAGCTTTCTTT. This gives the protein CASSIGGGSTEAFF.

J is TRBJ1-2 and V is TRBV19, with D tentatively TRBD1 (6 bases). The V gene lost 3 bases and the J gene lost 2 bases, with 13 bases spanning the gap. This CDR3 has 15 residues. From germline, CDR1 is LNHDA and CDR2 SQIVND (reference sequence). The CDR3 sequence is CASSIPQGINYGYTF. The CDR3 DNA reads TGTGCCAGTAGTATTCCGCAGGGGATAAACTATGGCTACACCTTC.

This chain uses TRBV7-2 with TRBJ2-3; 14 nucleotides match TRBD2. CDR1 SGHTA and CDR2 FQGNSA come from the germline V gene. The CDR3 runs 16 residues. Germline trimming cut 5 bases from V and 5 bases from J; bases unmatched to any gene: 6. The CDR3: CASSPRLAGGRDTQYF. The CDR3 coding sequence is TGTGCCAGCAGCCCGCGACTAGCGGGGGGGAGAGATACGCAGTATTTT.

This chain connects TRBV18 to TRBJ1-2; a weak D match, TRBD1 (6 bases). Deletions cut 5 bases from V and 4 bases from J, with 17 bases between. Germline loops: CDR1 KGHSH, CDR2 LQKENI. This CDR3 has 15 amino acids. The CDR3 here is CASSLNRDLTYGYTF. The CDR3 DNA sequence: TGTGCCAGCTCATTAAACAGGGATTTAACCTATGGCTACACCTTC. The full variable domain, with the rest looked up from reference TRBV18 and TRBJ1-2, is NAGVMQNPRHLVRRRGQEARLRCSPMKGHSHVYWYRQLPEEGLKFMVYLQKENIIDESGMPKERFSAEFPKEGPSILRIQQVVRGDSAAYFCASSLNRDLTYGYTFGSGTRLTVV.

Written as DNA, the CDR3 is TGTGCCTGGATTGCGGGAAGGAGCAATGAGCAGTTCTTC. Residues: CAWIAGRSNEQFF. The chain couples TRBV30 to TRBJ2-1, with TRBD2 as a possible D gene (6 bases). This CDR3 comprises 13 residues. Germline-derived CDR1 and CDR2 are GTSNPN and SVGIG (reference sequence). Trimming took off 4 bases at V and 6 bases at J, with 13 bases between the two ends. Using reference TRBV30 and TRBJ2-1 for the parts outside the CDR3, the full variable domain is SQTIHQWPATLVQPVGSPLSLECTVEGTSNPNLYWYRQAAGRGLQLLFYSVGIGQISSEVPQNLSASRPQDRQFILSSKKLLLSDSGFYLCAWIAGRSNEQFFGPGTRLTVL.

This clone occurred once. The chain joins TRBV27 to TRBJ1-4; tentative D call: TRBD1 (5 bases). Germline values: CDR1 MNHEY, CDR2 SMNVEV (reference sequence). The CDR3 runs 11 residues. Between the trimmed V and J ends, which lost 6 bases and 10 bases, there was a span of 9 bases. Written as DNA, the CDR3 is TGTGCCAGCAGCCCCGGGGGAAAACTGTTTTTT. Translating it yields CASSPGGKLFF.

J is TRBJ1-3 and V is TRBV9; TRBD1 might be the D (6 bases). Trimming left V 3 bases short and J 0 bases short, with 10 bases between. Germline V gene sequence: CDR1 SGDLS, CDR2 YYNGEE. The CDR3 length is 15 residues. CDR3 sequence reads: CASSDGTRSGNTIYF. In DNA, the CDR3 is TGTGCCAGCAGCGACGGGACACGCTCTGGAAACACCATATATTTT.

The chain links TRBV19 to TRBJ2-6; possible D gene TRBD2, 6 bases. The length of the CDR3 is 14 residues. CDR1 and CDR2 from the germline V gene are LNHDA and SQIVND (reference sequence). Between the trimmed V and J ends, which lost 7 bases and 5 bases, there was a span of 12 bases. For the CDR3, the DNA is TGTGCCAGTAAGGAGGGGATGAGGGCCAACGTCCTGACTTTC. This encodes CASKEGMRANVLTF.

This clone was observed a few times. The J gene is TRBJ1-6, the V gene TRBV7-2; 9 nucleotides align to TRBD1. CDR1 SGHTA and CDR2 FQGNSA come from the germline V gene. V was pared by 5 bases and J by 10 bases, with 6 bases of the junction left unmatched. This CDR3 region has 14 residues. The CDR3, as DNA: TGTGCCAGCAGCCTCTCCGGGACAGGGTCACCCCTCCACTTT. Translated: CASSLSGTGSPLHF.

This clone was seen a handful of times. This sequence joins TRBV11-3 and TRBJ2-1, with 7 nucleotides matching TRBD2. The CDR3 has 15 amino acids. Germline CDR1 and CDR2: SGHNT and YENEEA. Trimming cost V 5 bases and J 9 bases; bases outside gene matches: 13. CDR3 coding DNA: TGTGCCAGCAGCCGGTGGCGGGGCGGCGGGGGTGAGCAGTTCTTC. Amino acids: CASSRWRGGGGEQFF.

The chain couples TRBV27 to TRBJ1-2, with 7 bases aligning to TRBD1. From germline, CDR1 is MNHEY and CDR2 SMNVEV (reference sequence). V was clipped by 5 bases and J by 7 bases; unmatched bases: 10. This CDR3 region has 14 residues. The CDR3, as DNA: TGTGCCAGCAGTCCCTACGACAGGGTGGGTGGCTACACCTTC. It codes for CASSPYDRVGGYTF.

V and J are TRBV7-9 and TRBJ2-7, with D uncertain. The CDR3 spans 14 residues. The germline V gene encodes CDR1 SEHNR and CDR2 FQNEAQ (reference sequence). V was pared by 5 bases and J by 2 bases, with 13 bases between. The DNA for the CDR3 is TGTGCCAGCAGCCCCCACAGTGCCCCCTACGAGCAGTACTTC. Its translation: CASSPHSAPYEQYF.

The gene calls are TRBV4-2 and TRBJ2-1; 15 positions match TRBD2. The CDR3 covers 17 residues. Germline trimming cut 0 bases from V and 9 bases from J; bases unmatched to any gene: 6. The germline gives CDR1 LGHNA, CDR2 YNFKEQ. CDR3 nucleotides: TGTGCCAGCAGCCAAGATGGACTAGCGGGAGGGCCGAGTGAGCAGTTCTTC. Encoded protein: CASSQDGLAGGPSEQFF.

J is TRBJ2-1 and V is TRBV12-5; D possibly corresponds to TRBD1 (6 bases). This CDR3 region has 16 residues. Trimming pared 5 bases from V and 5 bases from J, leaving 19 bases between. Per the germline V gene, CDR1 is LGHNT and CDR2 is FRNRAP. CDR3 DNA: TGTGCTAGTGGTGCCCCTGGACAGCCACTGCACAATGAGCAGTTCTTC. Translation gives CASGAPGQPLHNEQFF.